This T cell receptor (beta chain) is drawn from a study of radiotherapy plus CTLA-4 blockade in lung cancer. The CDR3 consists of 23 residues. Sequenced by immunoSEQ multiplex PCR; TCRdb stores in-frame clones only, minus some. The sample holds around 72,000 clones, around 80% seen once. This sequence joins TRBV12-1 and TRBJ2-1; the table assigns TRBD2, which was not confirmed against the DNA. TRBV12-1 is a recognized pseudogene. The sample consisted of peripheral blood, taken from a patient treated with radiotherapy plus ipilimumab. This sequence was found in a human donor with non-small cell lung cancer who had a complete response to radiotherapy plus ipilimumab. In DNA, the CDR3 is TGTGCCAGCAGCTTAGTTGGAACTAGCGGGGGGGTGTCCCTGCTGAGCTCCTACAATGAGCAGTTCTTC. Its translation is CASSLVGTSGGVSLLSSYNEQFF.